The rows below give T cell receptor beta chains drawn from one sample of a study of blood T cells in healthy people across ages. TCRdb recomputed calls from the 5' RACE reads with MiXCR, one row per CDR3 protein. The profile shows some 1.5 million distinct CDR3 sequences, approximately 28% of them singletons. The source material was blood. Receptor source: a woman in her 30s in good health. CDR3s include the opening cysteine and the closing phenylalanine or tryptophan. A D gene is named only where the DNA matches it firmly. Expanded clones get a size class; other rows say once, few or many, or leave the size out.

D gene: .; V gene: TRBV20-1; clone size: few; J gene: TRBJ1-2; CDR3 DNA: TGCAGTGCTAGAGATCGGGCGGGCATTAACTATGGCTACACCTTC; CDR3 protein: CSARDRAGINYGYTF
D gene: TRBD1; V gene: TRBV12-5; clone size: few; J gene: TRBJ2-5; CDR3 DNA: TGTGCTAGGGCCCAGGACAGGGAAGAGACCCAGTACTTC; CDR3 protein: CARAQDREETQYF
D gene: .; V gene: TRBV7-2; clone size: .; J gene: TRBJ2-7; CDR3 DNA: TGTGCCAGCAGACCGGGACTGGATTCCTACAATGAGCAGTACTTC; CDR3 protein: CASRPGLDSYNEQYF
D gene: .; V gene: TRBV29-1; clone size: many; J gene: TRBJ2-1; CDR3 DNA: TGCAGCGTTGGAGAGGGGGTCTTGTACAATGAGCAGTTCTTC; CDR3 protein: CSVGEGVLYNEQFF
D gene: .; V gene: TRBV10-3; clone size: .; J gene: TRBJ1-4; CDR3 DNA: TGTACCATCAGTGAGTCAGGTGGTGAAAAACTGTTTTTT; CDR3 protein: CTISESGGEKLFF
D gene: .; V gene: TRBV6-5; clone size: .; J gene: TRBJ2-7; CDR3 DNA: TGTGCCAGCAGTCCTACTCCTCAGGGAGGTTCCGAGCAGTACTTC; CDR3 protein: CASSPTPQGGSEQYF
D gene: TRBD1; V gene: TRBV29-1; clone size: many; J gene: TRBJ1-2; CDR3 DNA: TGCAGCGTTCGGGACAGAGGTCTCTATGGCTACACCTTC; CDR3 protein: CSVRDRGLYGYTF
D gene: .; V gene: TRBV13; clone size: .; J gene: TRBJ2-1; CDR3 DNA: TGTGCCAGCTCGGTCTCTGCGGGAAGGTATGAGCAGTTCTTC; CDR3 protein: CASSVSAGRYEQFF
D gene: .; V gene: TRBV7-2; clone size: few; J gene: TRBJ1-1; CDR3 DNA: TGTGCCAGCAGCTTAGATGCAACGGTGAACACTGAAGCTTTCTTT; CDR3 protein: CASSLDATVNTEAFF
D gene: TRBD1; V gene: TRBV28; clone size: few; J gene: TRBJ1-2; CDR3 DNA: TGTGCCAGCAGGACAGGGCCTTTCAATTATGGCTACACCTTC; CDR3 protein: CASRTGPFNYGYTF
D gene: .; V gene: TRBV11-1; clone size: many; J gene: TRBJ2-7; CDR3 DNA: TGTGCCAGCAGCTTAGGGACTGCGCGGGAGCAGTACTTC; CDR3 protein: CASSLGTAREQYF
D gene: .; V gene: TRBV7-9; clone size: .; J gene: TRBJ1-2; CDR3 DNA: TGTGCCAGCAGCTTCCAGGGAAGGTCCGGCTACACCTTC; CDR3 protein: CASSFQGRSGYTF
D gene: .; V gene: TRBV29-1; clone size: .; J gene: TRBJ2-2; CDR3 DNA: TGCAGCGTTGAAGCGGGACCATCGACGGACACCGGGGAGCTGTTTTTT; CDR3 protein: CSVEAGPSTDTGELFF
D gene: TRBD2; V gene: TRBV12-3/TRBV12-4; clone size: few; J gene: TRBJ2-3; CDR3 DNA: TGTGCCAGCAACCTAGCGGGCGCAGATACGCAGTATTTT; CDR3 protein: CASNLAGADTQYF
D gene: TRBD1; V gene: TRBV12-3/TRBV12-4; clone size: few; J gene: TRBJ1-2; CDR3 DNA: TGTGCCAGCAGCCCCGGGACAGGGTTACCAGCTAACTATGGCTACACCTTC; CDR3 protein: CASSPGTGLPANYGYTF
D gene: TRBD2; V gene: TRBV5-1; clone size: .; J gene: TRBJ2-1; CDR3 DNA: TGCGCCAGCAGCTTGGATTCCAGCGGGGGGGATAATGAGCAGTTCTTC; CDR3 protein: CASSLDSSGGDNEQFF
D gene: TRBD2; V gene: TRBV7-2; clone size: few; J gene: TRBJ2-3; CDR3 DNA: TGTGCCAGCACCCCCCTAGCGGAGGTCTCAGATACGCAGTATTTT; CDR3 protein: CASTPLAEVSDTQYF
D gene: .; V gene: TRBV12-3/TRBV12-4; clone size: .; J gene: TRBJ2-7; CDR3 DNA: TGTGCCAGCAGTATCCTCCTCCGGGGTAGTGGGCTCCACGAGCAGTACTTC; CDR3 protein: CASSILLRGSGLHEQYF
D gene: .; V gene: TRBV18; clone size: .; J gene: TRBJ2-3; CDR3 DNA: TGTGCCAGCTCACCGGTAGCAGGGCCGTCAGATACGCAGTATTTT; CDR3 protein: CASSPVAGPSDTQYF
D gene: TRBD1; V gene: TRBV11-2; clone size: few; J gene: TRBJ2-2; CDR3 DNA: TGTGCCAGCAGCCCGCCTAATTGGGCAGGGGGCTACACCGGGGAGCTGTTTTTT; CDR3 protein: CASSPPNWAGGYTGELFF
D gene: .; V gene: TRBV7-9; clone size: .; J gene: TRBJ2-5; CDR3 DNA: TGTGCCGGCAGCTTAGCGGGACAGGGATCAGAGACCCAGTACTTC; CDR3 protein: CAGSLAGQGSETQYF
D gene: .; V gene: TRBV6-2/TRBV6-3; clone size: .; J gene: TRBJ2-7; CDR3 DNA: TGTGCCACCGAGGACGGGGATTACTACGAGCAGTACTTC; CDR3 protein: CATEDGDYYEQYF
D gene: TRBD2; V gene: TRBV5-1; clone size: .; J gene: TRBJ2-1; CDR3 DNA: TGCGCCAGCTGGGGGGCTAGCGGGGTCGATGAGCAGTTCTTC; CDR3 protein: CASWGASGVDEQFF
D gene: .; V gene: TRBV6-6; clone size: few; J gene: TRBJ2-7; CDR3 DNA: TGTGCCGGCAGTTACCTCAACCCCCTGAGGTACGAGCAGTACTTC; CDR3 protein: CAGSYLNPLRYEQYF
D gene: TRBD1; V gene: TRBV27; clone size: .; J gene: TRBJ1-2; CDR3 DNA: TGTGCCAGCAGTTGGACAGGTTTGGGAGGCTACACCTTC; CDR3 protein: CASSWTGLGGYTF
D gene: .; V gene: TRBV11-2; clone size: .; J gene: TRBJ1-3; CDR3 DNA: TGTGCCAGCAGCCAGGGGCGGGGGAACACCATATATTTT; CDR3 protein: CASSQGRGNTIYF
D gene: .; V gene: TRBV11-2; clone size: .; J gene: TRBJ1-2; CDR3 DNA: TGTGCCAGCAGCTTAGATGAGGCGGGAGTACAGACGAACTATGGCTACACCTTC; CDR3 protein: CASSLDEAGVQTNYGYTF
D gene: .; V gene: TRBV4-3; clone size: few; J gene: TRBJ2-2; CDR3 DNA: TGCGCCAGCAGCCAAGATCGGTCCGGGGAGCTGTTTTTT; CDR3 protein: CASSQDRSGELFF
D gene: TRBD2; V gene: TRBV7-9; clone size: many; J gene: TRBJ2-3; CDR3 DNA: TGTGCCAGCAGCTCCCGAGTGGATAGCGGGGGCCGCACAGATACGCAGTATTTT; CDR3 protein: CASSSRVDSGGRTDTQYF
D gene: TRBD1; V gene: TRBV4-3; clone size: few; J gene: TRBJ1-2; CDR3 DNA: TGCGCCAGCAGCCAGACAGGGGTTGGTCAGAGCTACACCTTC; CDR3 protein: CASSQTGVGQSYTF
D gene: .; V gene: TRBV10-2; clone size: .; J gene: TRBJ2-3; CDR3 DNA: TGCGCCAGCCGACCGGATTTTAGCACAGATACGCAGTATTTT; CDR3 protein: CASRPDFSTDTQYF
D gene: .; V gene: TRBV20-1; clone size: .; J gene: TRBJ1-4; CDR3 DNA: TGCAGTGCTAGACAGGCAACTAATGAAAAACTGTTTTTT; CDR3 protein: CSARQATNEKLFF
D gene: TRBD2; V gene: TRBV5-6; clone size: .; J gene: TRBJ2-3; CDR3 DNA: TGTGCCAGCAGCACCTCAACTAGCGCCCGCACAGATACGCAGTATTTT; CDR3 protein: CASSTSTSARTDTQYF
D gene: .; V gene: TRBV20-1; clone size: once; J gene: TRBJ2-5; CDR3 DNA: TGCAGTGCCCCGAGGGGGTGGGGAGAGGCCCAGTACTTC; CDR3 protein: CSAPRGWGEAQYF
D gene: .; V gene: TRBV5-1; clone size: .; J gene: TRBJ1-6; CDR3 DNA: TGCGCCAGCAGCACCCGTACCTCGACAAGCTCCTATAATTCACCCCTCCACTTT; CDR3 protein: CASSTRTSTSSYNSPLHF
D gene: TRBD2; V gene: TRBV20-1; clone size: .; J gene: TRBJ2-7; CDR3 DNA: TGCGGGACTAGCGGGGGGCCTCCCGAGCAGTACTTC; CDR3 protein: CGTSGGPPEQYF
D gene: .; V gene: TRBV15; clone size: few; J gene: TRBJ2-7; CDR3 DNA: TGTGCCACCAACAGAGAATTTGGGACGAGCGAGCAGTACTTC; CDR3 protein: CATNREFGTSEQYF
D gene: .; V gene: TRBV24-1; clone size: .; J gene: TRBJ2-1; CDR3 DNA: TGTGCCACCAGTGGAGCCCAATACAATGAGCAGTTCTTC; CDR3 protein: CATSGAQYNEQFF
D gene: .; V gene: TRBV18; clone size: few; J gene: TRBJ1-2; CDR3 DNA: TGTGCCAGCTCACCTCAGGATGCCGGACCGAGGCTTCTTTATGGCTACACCTTC; CDR3 protein: CASSPQDAGPRLLYGYTF
D gene: .; V gene: TRBV25-1; clone size: many; J gene: TRBJ2-1; CDR3 DNA: TGTGCCAGCAGTGTGGCCTCCTACAATGAGCAGTTCTTC; CDR3 protein: CASSVASYNEQFF
D gene: .; V gene: TRBV5-1; clone size: .; J gene: TRBJ2-7; CDR3 DNA: TGCGCCAGCAGCTTGGAGGTCGGGCGGCGCGAGCAGTACTTC; CDR3 protein: CASSLEVGRREQYF
D gene: .; V gene: TRBV28; clone size: many; J gene: TRBJ2-4; CDR3 DNA: TGTGCCAGCAGTTTCGGCGGGCTACTAGCCAAAAACATTCAGTACTTC; CDR3 protein: CASSFGGLLAKNIQYF
D gene: .; V gene: TRBV4-2; clone size: many; J gene: TRBJ2-7; CDR3 DNA: TGTGCCAGCAGTCCCCCGGGACTGGCGGATGAGCAGTACTTC; CDR3 protein: CASSPPGLADEQYF
D gene: TRBD2; V gene: TRBV5-5; clone size: once; J gene: TRBJ2-7; CDR3 DNA: TGTGCCAGCAGCACCCGCTTAGCGGGAGGTGGTTACGAGCAGTACTTC; CDR3 protein: CASSTRLAGGGYEQYF
D gene: TRBD1; V gene: TRBV5-5; clone size: few; J gene: TRBJ2-7; CDR3 DNA: TGTGCCAGCAGCCCTCTTACGGACAGGGGCAACGAGCAGTACTTC; CDR3 protein: CASSPLTDRGNEQYF
D gene: TRBD1; V gene: TRBV6-2/TRBV6-3; clone size: .; J gene: TRBJ1-1; CDR3 DNA: TGTGCCAGCGACAGGGGACGTTCCCAAGCTTTCTTT; CDR3 protein: CASDRGRSQAFF
D gene: .; V gene: TRBV12-5; clone size: many; J gene: TRBJ2-1; CDR3 DNA: TGTGCTAGTGGCCCTGGTAGGGGACACAATGAGCAGTTCTTC; CDR3 protein: CASGPGRGHNEQFF
D gene: .; V gene: TRBV29-1; clone size: many; J gene: TRBJ2-3; CDR3 DNA: TGCAGCGTTGCAGGCAGGGTCGCAGATACGCAGTATTTT; CDR3 protein: CSVAGRVADTQYF
D gene: .; V gene: TRBV13; clone size: .; J gene: TRBJ1-2; CDR3 DNA: TGTGCCAGCAGCTGGGACGGGGGCGAGGACTATGGCTACACCTTC; CDR3 protein: CASSWDGGEDYGYTF
D gene: TRBD1; V gene: TRBV12-3/TRBV12-4; clone size: .; J gene: TRBJ1-4; CDR3 DNA: TGTGCCAGCGGTTCCCGGACAGGGGCGGGAGAAAAACTGTTTTTT; CDR3 protein: CASGSRTGAGEKLFF
D gene: .; V gene: TRBV20-1; clone size: .; J gene: TRBJ1-5; CDR3 DNA: TGCAGTGCTAGGATGGGGGGCCAGCCCCAGCATTTT; CDR3 protein: CSARMGGQPQHF